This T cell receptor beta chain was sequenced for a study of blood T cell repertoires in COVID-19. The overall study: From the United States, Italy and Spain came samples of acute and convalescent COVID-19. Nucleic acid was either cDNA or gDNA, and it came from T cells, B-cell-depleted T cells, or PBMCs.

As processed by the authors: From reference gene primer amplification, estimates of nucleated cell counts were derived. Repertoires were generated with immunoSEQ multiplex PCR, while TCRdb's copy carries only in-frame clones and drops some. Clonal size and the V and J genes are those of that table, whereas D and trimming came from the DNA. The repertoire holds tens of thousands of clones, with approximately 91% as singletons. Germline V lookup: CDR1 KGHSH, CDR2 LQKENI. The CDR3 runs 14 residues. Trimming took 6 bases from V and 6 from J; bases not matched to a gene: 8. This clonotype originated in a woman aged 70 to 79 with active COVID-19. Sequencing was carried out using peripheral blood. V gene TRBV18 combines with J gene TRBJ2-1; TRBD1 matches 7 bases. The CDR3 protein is CASSRGGQVNEQFF. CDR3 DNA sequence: TGTGCCAGCTCCCGCGGTGGACAGGTCAATGAGCAGTTCTTC.